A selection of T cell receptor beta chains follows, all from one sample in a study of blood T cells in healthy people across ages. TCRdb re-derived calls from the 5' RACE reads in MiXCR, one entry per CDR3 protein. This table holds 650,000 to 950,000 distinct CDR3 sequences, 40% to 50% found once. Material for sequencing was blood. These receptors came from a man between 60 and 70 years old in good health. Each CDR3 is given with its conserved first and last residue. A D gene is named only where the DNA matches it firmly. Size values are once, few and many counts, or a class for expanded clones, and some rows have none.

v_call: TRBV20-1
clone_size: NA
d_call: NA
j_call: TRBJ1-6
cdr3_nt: TGCAGTGCTAGAGCCGGGGGCAATAATTCACCCCTCCACTTT
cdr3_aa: CSARAGGNNSPLHF

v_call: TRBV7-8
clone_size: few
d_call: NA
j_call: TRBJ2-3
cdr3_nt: TGTGCCAGCAGCCACAATAGTCCGGGATTAACAGATACGCAGTATTTT
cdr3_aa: CASSHNSPGLTDTQYF

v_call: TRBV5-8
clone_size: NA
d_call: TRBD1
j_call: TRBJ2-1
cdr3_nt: TGTGCCGGCAGGACAGGGCGGAGCTCCTACAATGAGCAGTTCTTC
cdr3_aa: CAGRTGRSSYNEQFF

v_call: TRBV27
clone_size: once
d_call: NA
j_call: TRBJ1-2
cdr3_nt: TGTGCCAGCAGTTTAATCGGCGGATATGGCTACACCTTC
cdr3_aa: CASSLIGGYGYTF

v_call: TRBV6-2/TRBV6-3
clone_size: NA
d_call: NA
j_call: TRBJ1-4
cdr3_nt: TGTGCCAGCAGCCCTCGGTCTGGACCCGCAACTAATGAAAAACTGTTTTTT
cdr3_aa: CASSPRSGPATNEKLFF

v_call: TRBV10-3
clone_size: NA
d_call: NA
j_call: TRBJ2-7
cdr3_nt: TGTGCCATCAGTCAGAGTGGCAATGAGCAGTACTTC
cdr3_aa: CAISQSGNEQYF

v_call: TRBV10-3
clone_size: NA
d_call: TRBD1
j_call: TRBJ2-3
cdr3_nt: TGTGCCATCAGTGAGGGTCTTGAGGGGGCCGTGAGAGATACGCAGTATTTT
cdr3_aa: CAISEGLEGAVRDTQYF

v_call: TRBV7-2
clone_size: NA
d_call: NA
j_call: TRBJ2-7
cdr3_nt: TGTGCCAGCAGCTTAGGGAGTAGCACCCCCTACGAGCAGTACTTC
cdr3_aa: CASSLGSSTPYEQYF

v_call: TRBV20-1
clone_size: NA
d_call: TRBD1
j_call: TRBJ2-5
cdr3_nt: TGCAGTGCTAGAGTAGGACAGGGGGTTCGGGAGACCCAGTACTTC
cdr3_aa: CSARVGQGVRETQYF

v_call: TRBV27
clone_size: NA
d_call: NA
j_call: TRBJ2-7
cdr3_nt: TGTGCCAGCAGTATCGGTGGACCTCAAACCTACGAGCAGTACTTC
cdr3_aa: CASSIGGPQTYEQYF

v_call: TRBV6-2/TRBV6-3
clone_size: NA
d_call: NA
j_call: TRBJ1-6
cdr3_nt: TGTGCCAGCAGTGAGACAGTCTATAATTCACCCCTCCACTTT
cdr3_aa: CASSETVYNSPLHF

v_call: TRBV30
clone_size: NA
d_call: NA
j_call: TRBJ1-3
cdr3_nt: TGTGCCTGGAGTGAGGAGCCCGTTGGAAACACCATATATTTT
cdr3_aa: CAWSEEPVGNTIYF

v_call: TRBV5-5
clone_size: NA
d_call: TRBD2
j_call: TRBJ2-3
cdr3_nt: TGTGCCAGCACCCCTGGATACCTGGGACTAGCGGGGGAAGATACGCAGTATTTT
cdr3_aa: CASTPGYLGLAGEDTQYF

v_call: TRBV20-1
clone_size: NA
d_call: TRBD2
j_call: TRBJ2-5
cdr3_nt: TGCAGTGCTAGAGACCCCCTGCGGGGGGATTTGGAGACCCAGTACTTC
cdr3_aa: CSARDPLRGDLETQYF

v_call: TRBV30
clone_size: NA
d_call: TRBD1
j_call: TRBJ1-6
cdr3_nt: TGTGCCTGGAGTCGGACAGGGGCAAATTTTAATGATTCACCCCTCCACTTT
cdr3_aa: CAWSRTGANFNDSPLHF

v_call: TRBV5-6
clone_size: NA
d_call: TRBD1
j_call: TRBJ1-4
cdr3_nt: TGTGCCAGCAGCGTGGATTTGGACAGGGGTCGGTGGGAAAAACTGTTTTTT
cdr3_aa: CASSVDLDRGRWEKLFF

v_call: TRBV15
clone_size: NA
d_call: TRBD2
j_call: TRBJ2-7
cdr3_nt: TGTGCCACCAGCAGAGGAGCGGGGGATCCGGGATCCTACGAGCAGTACTTC
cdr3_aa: CATSRGAGDPGSYEQYF

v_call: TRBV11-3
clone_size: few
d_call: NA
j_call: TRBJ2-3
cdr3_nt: TGTGCCAGCAGTTACAGTAGCACAGATACGCAGTATTTT
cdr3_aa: CASSYSSTDTQYF

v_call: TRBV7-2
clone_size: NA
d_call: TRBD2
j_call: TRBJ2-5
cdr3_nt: TGTGCCAGCAAGAGGGAGGGCCTCCAAACGACCCAGTACTTC
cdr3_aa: CASKREGLQTTQYF

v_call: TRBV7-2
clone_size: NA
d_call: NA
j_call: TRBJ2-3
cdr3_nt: TGTGCCAGCAGAACACTCACAGATACGCAGTATTTT
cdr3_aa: CASRTLTDTQYF

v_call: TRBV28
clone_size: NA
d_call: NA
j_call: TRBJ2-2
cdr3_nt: TGTGCCAGCAGTCCGCAATGGTCGAGCCCCCAGCCCGGGGAGCTGTTTTTT
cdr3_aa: CASSPQWSSPQPGELFF

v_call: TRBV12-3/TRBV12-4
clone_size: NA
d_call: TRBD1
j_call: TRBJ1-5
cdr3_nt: TGTGCCAGCAGTTTAGCTAACAGGGGAGAACAGCCCCAGCATTTT
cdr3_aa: CASSLANRGEQPQHF

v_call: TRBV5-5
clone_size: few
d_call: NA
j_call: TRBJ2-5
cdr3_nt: TGTGCCAGCAGCCCCCAGGTTTCTCAAGAGACCCAGTACTTC
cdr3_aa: CASSPQVSQETQYF

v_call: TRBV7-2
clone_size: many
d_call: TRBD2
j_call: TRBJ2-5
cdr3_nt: TGTGCCAGCAGCTTAGTCGGACTAGCGGGGGGGCAAGAGACCCAGTACTTC
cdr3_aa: CASSLVGLAGGQETQYF

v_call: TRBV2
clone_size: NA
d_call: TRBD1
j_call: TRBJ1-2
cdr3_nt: TGTGCCAGCAGTGACGAGAGGGGGCAGATTGGCTACACCTTC
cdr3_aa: CASSDERGQIGYTF

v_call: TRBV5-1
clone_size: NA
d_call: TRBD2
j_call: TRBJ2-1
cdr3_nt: TGCGCCAGCAGCTCCACACCTTTAGCGGGGGGCTTAAATGAGCAGTTCTTC
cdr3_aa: CASSSTPLAGGLNEQFF

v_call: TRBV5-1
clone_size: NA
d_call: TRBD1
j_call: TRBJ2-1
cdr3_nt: TGCGCCAGCAGCCCCGGGACAGGGCAGGGTGAGCAGTTCTTC
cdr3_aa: CASSPGTGQGEQFF

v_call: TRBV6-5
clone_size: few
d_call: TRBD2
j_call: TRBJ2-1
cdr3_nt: TGTGCCAGCAGCCCCGGACTAGCGGGTGGAGAGTTCTTC
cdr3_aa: CASSPGLAGGEFF

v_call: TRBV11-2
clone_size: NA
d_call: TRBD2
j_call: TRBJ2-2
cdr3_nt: TGTGCCAGCAGCTTGGGACTAGCGGGTTACACCGGGGAGCTGTTTTTT
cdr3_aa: CASSLGLAGYTGELFF

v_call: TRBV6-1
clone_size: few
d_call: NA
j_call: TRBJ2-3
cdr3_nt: TGTGCCAGCAGGATGCTCGCAGGGGCAGATACGCAGTATTTT
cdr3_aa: CASRMLAGADTQYF

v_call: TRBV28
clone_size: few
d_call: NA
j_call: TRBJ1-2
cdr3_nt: TGTGCCAGCAGTTTCAGGGAATATGGCTACACCTTC
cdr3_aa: CASSFREYGYTF

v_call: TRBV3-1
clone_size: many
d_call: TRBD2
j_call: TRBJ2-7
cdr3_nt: TGTGCCAGCAGCCAAAGTAAGGGACTAGGCTACGAGCAGTACTTC
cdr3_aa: CASSQSKGLGYEQYF

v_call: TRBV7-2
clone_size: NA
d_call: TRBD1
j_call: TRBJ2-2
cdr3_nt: TGTGCCAGCAGCTTAGCCGCGACAGGGGGCACCGGGGAGCTGTTTTTT
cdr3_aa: CASSLAATGGTGELFF

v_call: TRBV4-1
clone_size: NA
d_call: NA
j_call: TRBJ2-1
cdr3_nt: TGCGCCAGCAGCCAAGTCGGTTCAGGACCTCCTGAGCAGTTCTTC
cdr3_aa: CASSQVGSGPPEQFF

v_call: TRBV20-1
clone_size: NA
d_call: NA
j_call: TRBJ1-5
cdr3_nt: TGCAGTGCTCGCGATACAGAATATAGCAATCAGCCCCAGCATTTT
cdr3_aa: CSARDTEYSNQPQHF

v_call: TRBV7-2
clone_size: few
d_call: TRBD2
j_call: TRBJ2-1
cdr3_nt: TGTGCCAGCAGCCCACATCCCCCGTTTCTAGCGGGGGCCAACAATGAGCAGTTCTTC
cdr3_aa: CASSPHPPFLAGANNEQFF

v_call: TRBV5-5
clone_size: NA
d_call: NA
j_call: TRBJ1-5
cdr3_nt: TGTGCCAGCAGCTTGCAGGCCGGTTTAAATCAGCCCCAGCATTTT
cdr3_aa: CASSLQAGLNQPQHF

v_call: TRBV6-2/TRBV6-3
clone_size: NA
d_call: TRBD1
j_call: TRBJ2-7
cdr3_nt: TGTGCCAGCAGTTACCTCCACCCCGGACAGGCCCTAGGCTACGAGCAGTACTTC
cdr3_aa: CASSYLHPGQALGYEQYF

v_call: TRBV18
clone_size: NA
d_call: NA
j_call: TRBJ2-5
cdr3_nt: TGTGCCAGCTCGCCCGGGGTTTACCAAGAGACCCAGTACTTC
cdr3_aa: CASSPGVYQETQYF

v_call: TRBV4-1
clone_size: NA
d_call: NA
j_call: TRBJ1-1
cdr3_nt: TGCGCCAGCAGCCAAGTGGCAGGGAGAGACACTGAAGCTTTCTTT
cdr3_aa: CASSQVAGRDTEAFF

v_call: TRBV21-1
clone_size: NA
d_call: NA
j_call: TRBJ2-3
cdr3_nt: TGTGCCAGCAGGAGGCTTGGACAGGGAACAGATACGCAGTATTTT
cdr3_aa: CASRRLGQGTDTQYF

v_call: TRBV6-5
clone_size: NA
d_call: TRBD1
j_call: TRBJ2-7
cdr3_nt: TGTGCCAGCAGTTATATGGGGACAGGGGTCCACGAGCAGTACTTC
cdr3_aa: CASSYMGTGVHEQYF

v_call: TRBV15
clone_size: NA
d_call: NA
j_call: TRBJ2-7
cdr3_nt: TGTGCCACCAGCAGAGACCGAATCTCCTACAATGAGCAGTACTTC
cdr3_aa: CATSRDRISYNEQYF

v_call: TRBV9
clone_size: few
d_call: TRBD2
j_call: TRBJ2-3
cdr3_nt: TGTGCCAGCAGCGGATCTAGCGGGGGGGTCCCAGATACGCAGTATTTT
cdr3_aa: CASSGSSGGVPDTQYF

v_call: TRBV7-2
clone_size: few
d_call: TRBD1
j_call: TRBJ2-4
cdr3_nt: TGTGCCAGCAGCGCGGCGGGACAGGGGTACATTCAGTACTTC
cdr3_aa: CASSAAGQGYIQYF

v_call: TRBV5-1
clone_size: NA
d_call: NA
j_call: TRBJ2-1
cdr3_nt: TGCGCCAGCAGCTTCAGGGTAAACAATGAGCAGTTCTTC
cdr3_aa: CASSFRVNNEQFF

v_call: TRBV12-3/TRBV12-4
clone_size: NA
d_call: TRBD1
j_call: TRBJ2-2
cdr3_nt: TGTGCCAGCAGTTTATGGACAGGACTGACCGGGGAGCTGTTTTTT
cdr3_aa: CASSLWTGLTGELFF

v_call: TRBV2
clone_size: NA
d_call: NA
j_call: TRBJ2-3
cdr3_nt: TGTGCCAGCAGTGCTTTAGAGGACCCCGTCACAGATACGCAGTATTTT
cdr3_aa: CASSALEDPVTDTQYF

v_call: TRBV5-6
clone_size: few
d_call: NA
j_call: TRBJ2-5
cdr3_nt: TGTGCCAGCAGCTTCTTTGAGGCACAAGAGACCCAGTACTTC
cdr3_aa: CASSFFEAQETQYF

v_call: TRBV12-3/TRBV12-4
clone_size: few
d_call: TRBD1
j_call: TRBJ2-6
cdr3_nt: TGTGCCAGCAAGCAGGACAGGGGGCAAGCTGGGGCCAACGTCCTGACTTTC
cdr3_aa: CASKQDRGQAGANVLTF

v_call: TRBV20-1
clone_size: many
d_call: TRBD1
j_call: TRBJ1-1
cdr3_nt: TGCAGTGCACTCAACAGGGGAAACACTGAAGCTTTCTTT
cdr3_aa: CSALNRGNTEAFF

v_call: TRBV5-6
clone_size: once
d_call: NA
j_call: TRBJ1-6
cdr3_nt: TGTGCCAGCTCCCGCCGGGCAGGGCGCAATTCACCCCTCCACTTT
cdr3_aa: CASSRRAGRNSPLHF

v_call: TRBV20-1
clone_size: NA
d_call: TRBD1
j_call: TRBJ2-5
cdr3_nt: TGCAGTGCCCGGGACAGGTACCAAGAGACCCGGTACTTC
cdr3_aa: CSARDRYQETRYF

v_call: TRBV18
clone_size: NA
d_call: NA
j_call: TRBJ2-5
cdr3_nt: TGTGCCAGCTCACCGGAGACAGAAGAGACCCAGTACTTC
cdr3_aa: CASSPETEETQYF

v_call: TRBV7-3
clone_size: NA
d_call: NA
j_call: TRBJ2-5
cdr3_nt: TGTGCCAGCAGCTTAACGAGGCTCCCAGGGGAGACCCAGTACTTC
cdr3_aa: CASSLTRLPGETQYF

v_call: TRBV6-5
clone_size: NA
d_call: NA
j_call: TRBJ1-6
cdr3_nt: TGTGCCAGCAGTCTCCGTGACAATAATTCACCCCTCCACTTT
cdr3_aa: CASSLRDNNSPLHF

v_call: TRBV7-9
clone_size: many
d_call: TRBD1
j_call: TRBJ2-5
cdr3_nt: TGTGCCAGCAGCTCCGACAGGGGGCAAGAGACCCAGTACTTC
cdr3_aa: CASSSDRGQETQYF

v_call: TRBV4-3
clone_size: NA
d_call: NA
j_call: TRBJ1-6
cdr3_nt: TGCGCCAGCAGCCAAGAGTGGAGTGATGTGGGGAATTCACCCCTCCACTTT
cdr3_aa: CASSQEWSDVGNSPLHF